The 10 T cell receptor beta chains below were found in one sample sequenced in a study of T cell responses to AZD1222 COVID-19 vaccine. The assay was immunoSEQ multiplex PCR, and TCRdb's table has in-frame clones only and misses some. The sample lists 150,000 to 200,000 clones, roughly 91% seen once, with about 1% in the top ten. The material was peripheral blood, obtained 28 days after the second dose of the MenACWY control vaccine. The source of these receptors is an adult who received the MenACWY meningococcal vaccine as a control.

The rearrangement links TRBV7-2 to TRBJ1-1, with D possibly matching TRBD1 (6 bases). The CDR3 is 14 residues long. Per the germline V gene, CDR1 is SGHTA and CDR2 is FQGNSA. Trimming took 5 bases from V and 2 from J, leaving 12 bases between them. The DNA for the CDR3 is TGTGCCAGCAGCCAGATAGGGGGAAACACTGAAGCTTTCTTT. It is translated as CASSQIGGNTEAFF. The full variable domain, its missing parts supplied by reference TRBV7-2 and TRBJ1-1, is GAGVSQSPSNKVTEKGKDVELRCDPISGHTALYWYRQSLGQGLEFLIYFQGNSAPDKSGLPSDRFSAERTGGSVSTLTIQRTQQEDSAVYLCASSQIGGNTEAFFGQGTRLTVV.

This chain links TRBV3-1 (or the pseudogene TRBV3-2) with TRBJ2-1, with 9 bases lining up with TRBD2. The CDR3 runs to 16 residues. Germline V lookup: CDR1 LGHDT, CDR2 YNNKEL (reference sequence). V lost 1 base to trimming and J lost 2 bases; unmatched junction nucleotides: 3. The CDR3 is CASSQASGVTYNEQFF. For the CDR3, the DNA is TGTGCCAGCAGCCAAGCTAGCGGGGTAACCTACAATGAGCAGTTCTTC.

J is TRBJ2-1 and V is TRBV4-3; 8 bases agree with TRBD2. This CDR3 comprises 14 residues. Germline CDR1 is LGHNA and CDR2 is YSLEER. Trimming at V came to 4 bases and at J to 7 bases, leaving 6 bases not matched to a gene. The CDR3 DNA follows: TGCGCCAGCAGCCCGAGCGGGGGTTGGAATGAGCAGTTCTTC. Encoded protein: CASSPSGGWNEQFF.

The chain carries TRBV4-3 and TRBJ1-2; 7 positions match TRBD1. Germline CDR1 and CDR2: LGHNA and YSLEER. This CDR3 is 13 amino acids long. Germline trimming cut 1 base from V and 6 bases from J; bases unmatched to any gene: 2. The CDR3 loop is CASSQVQGDGYTF. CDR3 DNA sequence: TGCGCCAGCAGCCAAGTCCAGGGGGATGGCTACACCTTC.

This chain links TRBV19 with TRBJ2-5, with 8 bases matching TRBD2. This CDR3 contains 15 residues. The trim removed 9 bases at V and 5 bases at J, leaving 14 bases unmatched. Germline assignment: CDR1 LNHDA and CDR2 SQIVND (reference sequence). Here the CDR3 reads CASGLANQIPETQYF. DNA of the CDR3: TGTGCCAGCGGACTAGCAAACCAAATACCGGAGACCCAGTACTTC.

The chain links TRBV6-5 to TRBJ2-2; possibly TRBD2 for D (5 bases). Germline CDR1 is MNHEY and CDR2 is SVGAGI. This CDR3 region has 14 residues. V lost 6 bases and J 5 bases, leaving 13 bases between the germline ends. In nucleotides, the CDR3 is TGTGCCAGCAGGGGATCGGGGTATACCGGGGAGCTGTTTTTT. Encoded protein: CASRGSGYTGELFF.

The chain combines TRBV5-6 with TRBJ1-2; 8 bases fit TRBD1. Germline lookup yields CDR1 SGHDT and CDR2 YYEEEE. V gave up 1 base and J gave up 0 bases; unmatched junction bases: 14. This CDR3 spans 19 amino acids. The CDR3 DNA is TGTGCCAGCAGCTTGCCCACAGGGGGGGGACACCGAACTAACTATGGCTACACCTTC. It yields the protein CASSLPTGGGHRTNYGYTF.

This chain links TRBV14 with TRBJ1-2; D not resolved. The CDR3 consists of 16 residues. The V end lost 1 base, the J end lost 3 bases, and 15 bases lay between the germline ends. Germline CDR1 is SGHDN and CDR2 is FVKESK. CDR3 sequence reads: CASSQVTREEDYGYTF. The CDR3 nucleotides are TGTGCCAGCAGCCAAGTTACGAGGGAGGAAGACTATGGCTACACCTTC.

CDR3 residues: CASSFRGSGASETQYF. CDR3 in DNA: TGTGCCAGCAGCTTTCGGGGTAGCGGGGCGTCAGAGACCCAGTACTTC. The rearrangement joins TRBV5-6 to TRBJ2-5; 8 positions agree with TRBD2. CDR1 SGHDT and CDR2 YYEEEE come from the germline V gene. The CDR3 spans 16 residues. The ends lost 2 bases at V and 4 bases at J; junction bases unmatched: 10.

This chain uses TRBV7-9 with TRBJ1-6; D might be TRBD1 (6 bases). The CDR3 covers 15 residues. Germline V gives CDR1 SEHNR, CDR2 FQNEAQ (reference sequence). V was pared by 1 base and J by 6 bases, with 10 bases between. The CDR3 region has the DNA TGTGCCAGCAGCTTAGGGACAGTGGGTAATTCACCCCTCCACTTT. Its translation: CASSLGTVGNSPLHF.